This T cell receptor (beta chain) is drawn from a study of CD8 T cells in ankylosing spondylitis. Each TCR beta library was made by quantitative 5'-RACE that incorporated molecular barcodes. TCRdb passed the 5' RACE reads through MiXCR, listing each CDR3 protein once. The sample records 200,000 to 250,000 distinct CDR3 sequences, 8% to 11% being singletons. A remark on this clonotype: A much bigger clone sits one base away, suggesting this may be a read error.

The V gene's germline CDR1 is SEHNR and CDR2 FQNEAQ (reference sequence). This CDR3 spans 11 amino acids. The receptor was derived from a male donor with ankylosing spondylitis or in good health (not recorded which). The chain carries TRBV7-9 and TRBJ2-5; no clear D gene. Sequenced: blood, either unsorted or a sorted T cell fraction (not recorded which). In DNA form, the CDR3 reads TGTGCCAACAGCCAAACAGAGACCCAGTACTTC. It codes for CANSQTETQYF.